The 2 T cell receptor beta chains below come from one sample, sequenced in a study of CD8 T cells in Susac syndrome. An input of roughly 0.5 to 1 ug of RNA was subjected to reverse transcription using random hexamers. From the immunoSEQ multiplex PCR reads, TCRdb called clonotypes with MiXCR, one entry per CDR3 protein. The profile shows under 350,000 distinct CDR3 sequences, 92% of them singletons. The sequenced material came from CD4+ T cells from PBMCs. These receptors came from a human donor with multiple sclerosis.

This chain joins TRBV29-1 and TRBJ2-1; D not resolved. Germline V gene lookup returns CDR1 SQVTM and CDR2 ANQGSEA. V shed 1 base and J shed 0 bases, with 7 bases lying between them. The CDR3 covers 14 residues. The CDR3 DNA reads TGCAGCGTTGAAGCGCGGCCCTCCTACAATGAGCAGTTCTTC. This codes for CSVEARPSYNEQFF.

V gene TRBV18 combines with J gene TRBJ1-2; 9 bases are a match to TRBD1. Trimming at V came to 4 bases and at J to 4 bases, leaving 7 bases not matched to a gene. The CDR3 consists of 15 residues. The germline V gene encodes CDR1 KGHSH and CDR2 LQKENI. The chain's CDR3 is CASSRGTGSGYGYTF. The DNA of the CDR3 is TGTGCCAGCTCACGGGGGACAGGGAGCGGCTATGGCTACACCTTC.